This is a list of T cell receptor beta chains from one sample in a study of shared clonotypes between healthy human individuals. This table comes from immunoSEQ multiplex PCR, and its TCRdb copy is limited to in-frame clones, with some not included. The data contain roughly 2.6 million clones, about 92% of them seen just once; the ten biggest clones take up over 0.12%. Sequencing was done on a sample of naive CD4+ T cells sorted from blood. These receptors were obtained from a man younger than 35 in good health. The CDR3 runs from the conserved cysteine through the conserved F or W. A D gene is named only where the DNA matches it firmly. The size field is filled for only some rows; it gives once, few, many or a size class.

V gene	clone size	D gene	J gene	CDR3 DNA	CDR3 protein
TRBV25-1	NA	NA	TRBJ2-3	TGTGCCAGCAGTGACCGACTAGATACGCAGTATTTT	CASSDRLDTQYF
TRBV28	NA	NA	TRBJ2-7	TGTGCCAGCAGTTTGGGAGTACCCTACGAGCAGTACTTC	CASSLGVPYEQYF
TRBV2	once	NA	TRBJ2-7	TGTGCCACAGCTCGGCCGGGCGTTTCCTACGAGCAGTACTTC	CATARPGVSYEQYF
TRBV5-1	NA	TRBD2	TRBJ2-7	TGCGCCAGCAGCTCTAGCGGGAGGGACGACGAGCAGTACTTC	CASSSSGRDDEQYF
TRBV9	NA	TRBD1	TRBJ1-2	TGTGCCAGCAGCATACAGGGGGCGGGGTATGGCTACACCTTC	CASSIQGAGYGYTF
TRBV5-4	few	TRBD1	TRBJ1-2	TGTGCCAGCATCCCCGCGGACAGGGTCTATGGCTACACCTTC	CASIPADRVYGYTF
TRBV5-4	NA	TRBD2	TRBJ2-5	TGTGCCAGCGGTCGGGGGACTAGCGTCCAAGAGACCCAGTACTTC	CASGRGTSVQETQYF
TRBV2	once	NA	TRBJ1-4	TGTGCCAGCAGTGAAGACGAGGGAGCGAATGAAAAACTGTTTTTT	CASSEDEGANEKLFF
TRBV7-9	NA	NA	TRBJ2-7	TGTGCCAGCAGCCCGGGACTCGCAGGCTACGAGCAGTACTTC	CASSPGLAGYEQYF
TRBV28	NA	NA	TRBJ2-2	TGTGCCAGCTTCCCGCAGGGTAGCACCGGGGAGCTGTTTTTT	CASFPQGSTGELFF
TRBV5-4	NA	TRBD1	TRBJ1-1	TGTGCCAGCAGCTCCTCACAGGACAGGGTTTCTCAAGCTTTCTTT	CASSSSQDRVSQAFF
TRBV30	NA	TRBD1	TRBJ1-2	TGTGCCTGGACCCCTGTGACAGGGGGAAATTCTTTCGGCTACACCTTC	CAWTPVTGGNSFGYTF
TRBV2	NA	NA	TRBJ2-7	TGTGCCAGTGGGACTGGAGTCGGATACTTC	CASGTGVGYF
TRBV28	few	NA	TRBJ1-1	TGTGCCAGCAGACAAAAGGAAGCTTTCTTT	CASRQKEAFF
TRBV14	NA	NA	TRBJ1-2	TGTGCCAGCAGCCCCGGGAGGGGAAGCTATGGCTACACCTTC	CASSPGRGSYGYTF
TRBV2	NA	TRBD2	TRBJ2-7	TGTGCCAGCAGTGATAAAGCGGGAAGGATGTACGAGCAGTACTTC	CASSDKAGRMYEQYF
TRBV6-1	NA	NA	TRBJ2-5	TGTGCCAGCAGTGAAGACACCAGAATTAAAGAAGAGACCCAGTACTTC	CASSEDTRIKEETQYF
TRBV6-5	NA	TRBD1	TRBJ2-2	TGTGCCAGCAGTATCCGACAGGGCGACACCGGGGAGCTGTTTTTT	CASSIRQGDTGELFF
TRBV18	NA	NA	TRBJ2-7	TGTGCCAGCTCAAGATCGACAGCGCTGGGCGAGCAGTACTTC	CASSRSTALGEQYF
TRBV30	NA	NA	TRBJ2-1	TGTGCCTGGAGTATCCCCGGGGGGCTTTACAATGAGCAGTTCTTC	CAWSIPGGLYNEQFF
TRBV4-3	once	TRBD1	TRBJ2-7	TGCGCCAGCAGCCAAGATCGAAGACAGGGTTTGTACGAGCAGTACTTC	CASSQDRRQGLYEQYF
TRBV5-1	NA	NA	TRBJ2-1	TGCGCCAGCAGCTATCAGGGAAACAATGAGCAGTTCTTC	CASSYQGNNEQFF
TRBV10-3	NA	NA	TRBJ1-2	TGTGCCATCAGTGAGGGAGACTATGGCTACACCTTC	CAISEGDYGYTF
TRBV28	NA	NA	TRBJ2-1	TGTGCCAGCACCCTTGGGACAAATTACAATGAGCAGTTCTTC	CASTLGTNYNEQFF
TRBV19	NA	NA	TRBJ1-1	TGTGCCAGTAGTATAGTCGGGCTCGGCACTGAAGCTTTCTTT	CASSIVGLGTEAFF
TRBV19	NA	TRBD1	TRBJ2-3	TGTGCCAGTAGTGCGGGGACAGGTTTGACTACAGATACGCAGTATTTT	CASSAGTGLTTDTQYF
TRBV14	once	TRBD2	TRBJ2-7	TGTGCCAGCAGCCAAGAGAGCGGGAGGGCCCGCGAGCAGTACTTC	CASSQESGRAREQYF
TRBV5-1	NA	NA	TRBJ1-4	TGCGCCAGCAGCCTGCGCGCCCTAGCGCCGAATGAAAAACTGTTTTTT	CASSLRALAPNEKLFF
TRBV7-8	NA	NA	TRBJ2-7	TGTGCCAGCAGCGCCAGGGAAAAGTCCTACGAGCAGTACTTC	CASSAREKSYEQYF
TRBV28	NA	TRBD2	TRBJ2-3	TGTGCCAGCAGTTTCTCCCTAGCGGGGGTGAACCCTAGCACAGATACGCAGTATTTT	CASSFSLAGVNPSTDTQYF
TRBV29-1	NA	NA	TRBJ2-7	TGCAGCGTGACACAGGACTCCTACGAGCAGTACTTC	CSVTQDSYEQYF
TRBV4-3	NA	TRBD2	TRBJ2-7	TGCGCCAGCAGCCAAGGTCCTAGCGGGAGCTACGAGCAGTACTTC	CASSQGPSGSYEQYF
TRBV4-3	NA	NA	TRBJ2-7	TGCGCCAGCAGCCAAGTAGATAACTCCTACGAGCAGTACTTC	CASSQVDNSYEQYF
TRBV29-1	NA	NA	TRBJ1-3	TGCAGCGTTCAAATCAGCTCTGGAAACACCATATATTTT	CSVQISSGNTIYF
TRBV28	NA	TRBD2	TRBJ2-7	TGTGCCAGCAGTCCTAGCGGGGGGATCTACGAGCAGTACTTC	CASSPSGGIYEQYF
TRBV5-1	NA	NA	TRBJ1-4	TGCGCCAGCAGCTCGGGGTTTGACGAGGGGGGAAAACTGTTTTTT	CASSSGFDEGGKLFF
TRBV30	NA	NA	TRBJ2-3	TGTGCCTGGAGTGTACTCCAGGGGGGCCTTTCAGATACGCAGTATTTT	CAWSVLQGGLSDTQYF
TRBV19	NA	TRBD1	TRBJ1-6	TGTGCCAGTAGTTGGACAGGGGGCGATTCACCCCTCCACTTT	CASSWTGGDSPLHF
TRBV11-2	NA	NA	TRBJ1-1	TGTGCCAGCAGCTTAATCCGAAACACTGAAGCTTTCTTT	CASSLIRNTEAFF
TRBV30	NA	NA	TRBJ1-3	TGTGCCTGGAGTAAAATCAGGGGTTCTGGAAACACCATATATTTT	CAWSKIRGSGNTIYF
TRBV6-1	NA	NA	TRBJ2-7	TGTGCCAGCAGTGCCTATTTGGGGACCTACGAGCAGTACTTC	CASSAYLGTYEQYF
TRBV5-1	NA	TRBD1	TRBJ1-3	TGCGCCAGCAGCTTGGTATCTGGACAGGGGGCGAGCGGAAACACCATATATTTT	CASSLVSGQGASGNTIYF
TRBV6-5	NA	TRBD1	TRBJ1-2	TGTGCCAGCAGTAGCAACGGCAGGGGGGGCTACACCTTC	CASSSNGRGGYTF
TRBV7-2	NA	NA	TRBJ2-2	TGTGCCAGCAGCCATATTAGCTCGCGGGTCACGAACACCGGGGAGCTGTTTTTT	CASSHISSRVTNTGELFF
TRBV5-1	NA	NA	TRBJ1-4	TGCGCCAGCAGCAGGGGCCGTAATGAAAAACTGTTTTTT	CASSRGRNEKLFF
TRBV4-1	NA	NA	TRBJ1-3	TGCGCCAGCAGCCAACCACAGTTCTCTTCTGGAAACACCATATATTTT	CASSQPQFSSGNTIYF
TRBV11-2	NA	TRBD2	TRBJ2-7	TGTGCCAGCAGCTCCGGACTAGCGGGAGACGAGCAGTACTTC	CASSSGLAGDEQYF
TRBV7-7	NA	NA	TRBJ2-1	TGTGCTAGCAGCTTGGAGGTCGGGTTCAATGAGCAGTTCTTC	CASSLEVGFNEQFF
TRBV19	NA	NA	TRBJ1-5	TGTGCCAGTAGTATAGTGGCAGGAGCCTCTTTGTCCCAGCATTTT	CASSIVAGASLSQHF
TRBV7-9	NA	TRBD1	TRBJ1-5	TGTGCCAGCAGCAGGACAGGTCAGCCCCAGCATTTT	CASSRTGQPQHF
TRBV5-1	NA	NA	TRBJ2-7	TGCGCCAGCAGCCCGGTAACACAGGGCCCCTGGTACTTC	CASSPVTQGPWYF
TRBV9	NA	NA	TRBJ2-3	TGTGCCAGCAGCACCCAGGCCCCAGGGTCCACAGATACGCAGTATTTT	CASSTQAPGSTDTQYF
TRBV10-3	once	NA	TRBJ1-4	TGTGCCATCAGTGAGGCGGCCTCCCAGGCGAAACTGTTTTTT	CAISEAASQAKLFF
TRBV7-2	NA	NA	TRBJ2-5	TGTGCCAGCAGCTTAACGGAGACCCAGTACTTC	CASSLTETQYF